This T cell receptor beta chain was observed in a study of OX40 agonist ivuxolimab in advanced cancers. Study-wide context: Ivuxolimab is a fully human IgG2 antibody that activates OX40 (CD134).

The CDR3 is 13 amino acids. Germline-derived CDR1 and CDR2 are SGHVS and FQNEAQ. The V end was cut by 4 bases, the J end by 6 bases, with 10 bases between. Libraries were prepared by immunoSEQ multiplex PCR; TCRdb keeps only in-frame clonotypes and omits some of them. The table records roughly 32,000 clones, about nine tenths of them present only once. This sequence joins TRBV7-8 and TRBJ2-1; D gene ambiguous. The receptor's source is an adult with an advanced solid tumor such as melanoma, head and neck, liver or kidney cancer. Sequenced here: CD4+ or CD8+ T cells sorted from blood, sampled in a trial of the OX40 agonist ivuxolimab. The CDR3 spells CASSSDGFNEQFF. The CDR3, as DNA: TGTGCCAGCAGCTCGGATGGATTCAATGAGCAGTTCTTC.